The present TCR beta chain was sequenced within a study of T cells in Graves' hyperthyroidism and ophthalmopathy. Across the study: Any treatment followed the collection of peripheral blood at initial diagnosis. Study-wide points: It was a median around seven months before onset that the model predicted ophthalmopathy.

TCR beta CDR3 sequences were amplified from RNA transcripts. TCR CDR3 regions were first amplified by RT-PCR with HTBI primers. Each CDR3 protein gets one entry after TCRdb re-called the multiplex PCR reads with MiXCR. The repertoire holds a few hundred thousand distinct CDR3 sequences, around 16% seen once, with roughly 3.5% in the top ten. This clonotype was counted many times. Its target is unknown. The CDR3 spans 17 residues. Germline V gene sequence: CDR1 MDHEN, CDR2 SYDVKM. With 2 bases clipped from V and 2 bases from J, the junction kept 7 bases outside the gene matches. Ophthalmopathy patients showed a Clinical Activity Score of at least 3, NOSPECS grade of at least 4 and duration under 3 months. Clinicians diagnosed patients from clinical symptoms, serum thyroxine and TRAb, thyroid ultrasound and orbital computed tomography.

This sequence joins TRBV28 and TRBJ2-3, with 10 positions matching TRBD2. This receptor was taken from a middle-aged woman with Graves' ophthalmopathy. The specimen was blood. DNA for the CDR3: TGTGCCAGCAGTTTAGGTTCCCTAGCGGGGGTCACAGATACGCAGTATTTT. Translation gives CASSLGSLAGVTDTQYF. The variable domain in full, completed from reference TRBV28 and TRBJ2-3, reads DVKVTQSSRYLVKRTGEKVFLECVQDMDHENMFWYRQDPGLGLRLIYFSYDVKMKEKGDIPEGYSVSREKKERFSLILESASTNQTSMYLCASSLGSLAGVTDTQYFGPGTRLTVL.